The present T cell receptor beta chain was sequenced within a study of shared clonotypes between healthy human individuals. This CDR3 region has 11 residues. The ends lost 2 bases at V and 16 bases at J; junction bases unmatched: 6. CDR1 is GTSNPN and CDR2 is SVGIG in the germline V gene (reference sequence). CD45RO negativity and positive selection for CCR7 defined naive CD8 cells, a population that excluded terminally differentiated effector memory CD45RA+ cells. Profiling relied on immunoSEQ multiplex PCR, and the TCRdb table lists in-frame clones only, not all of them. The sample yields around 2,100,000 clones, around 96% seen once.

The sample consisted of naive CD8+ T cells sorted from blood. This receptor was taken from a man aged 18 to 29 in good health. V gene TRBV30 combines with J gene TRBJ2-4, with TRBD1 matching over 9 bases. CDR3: CAWSPGTGQYF. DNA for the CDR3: TGTGCCTGGAGTCCAGGGACAGGGCAATACTTC.